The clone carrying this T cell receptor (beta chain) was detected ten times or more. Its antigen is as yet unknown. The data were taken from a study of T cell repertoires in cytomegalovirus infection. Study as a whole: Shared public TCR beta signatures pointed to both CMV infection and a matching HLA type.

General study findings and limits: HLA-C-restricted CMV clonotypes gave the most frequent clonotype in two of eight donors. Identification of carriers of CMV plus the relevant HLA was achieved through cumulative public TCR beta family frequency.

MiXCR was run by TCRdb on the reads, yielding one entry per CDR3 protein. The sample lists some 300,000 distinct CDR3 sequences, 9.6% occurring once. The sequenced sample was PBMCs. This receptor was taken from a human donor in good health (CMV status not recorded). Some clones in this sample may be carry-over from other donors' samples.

CDR3 protein: CASSEKGLLFGEQFF. Written as DNA, the CDR3 is TGTGCCAGCAGTGAAAAGGGCCTTCTGTTCGGTGAGCAGTTCTTC. The V and J genes are TRBV6-4 and TRBJ2-1, with no clear D. There are 15 residues in the CDR3. Germline V gene sequence: CDR1 MRHNA, CDR2 SNTAGT. Trimming pared 3 bases from V and 9 bases from J, leaving 18 bases between.